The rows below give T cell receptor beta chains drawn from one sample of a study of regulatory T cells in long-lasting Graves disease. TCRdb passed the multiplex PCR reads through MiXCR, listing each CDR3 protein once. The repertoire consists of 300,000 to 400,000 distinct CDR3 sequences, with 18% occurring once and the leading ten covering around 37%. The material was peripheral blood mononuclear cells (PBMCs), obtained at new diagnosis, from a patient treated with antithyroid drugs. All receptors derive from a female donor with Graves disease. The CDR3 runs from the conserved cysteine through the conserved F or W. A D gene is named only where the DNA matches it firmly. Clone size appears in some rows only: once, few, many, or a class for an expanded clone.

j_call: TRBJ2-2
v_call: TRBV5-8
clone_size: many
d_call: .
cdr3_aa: CASNPGRYTGELFF
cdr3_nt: TGTGCCAGCAACCCGGGACGGTACACCGGGGAGCTGTTTTTT

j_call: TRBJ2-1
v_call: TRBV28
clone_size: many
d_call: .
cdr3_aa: CASSLREYNEQFF
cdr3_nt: TGTGCCAGCAGTTTGAGGGAGTACAATGAGCAGTTCTTC

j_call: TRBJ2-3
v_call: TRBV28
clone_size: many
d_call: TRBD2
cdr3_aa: CASSLSGAGGTDTQYF
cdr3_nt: TGTGCCAGCAGTTTATCCGGGGCGGGGGGCACAGATACGCAGTATTTT

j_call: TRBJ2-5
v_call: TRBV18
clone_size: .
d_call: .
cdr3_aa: CASSDTGYGTQYF
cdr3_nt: TGTGCCAGCTCAGACACAGGGTACGGGACCCAGTACTTC

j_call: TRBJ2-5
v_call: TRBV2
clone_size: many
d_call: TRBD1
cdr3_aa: CASSARGRGETQYF
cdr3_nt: TGTGCCAGCAGTGCTAGGGGGCGCGGAGAGACCCAGTACTTC

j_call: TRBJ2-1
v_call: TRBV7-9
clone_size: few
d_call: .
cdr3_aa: CASSLKAGYNEQFF
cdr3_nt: TGTGCCAGCAGCTTAAAGGCGGGATACAATGAGCAGTTCTTC

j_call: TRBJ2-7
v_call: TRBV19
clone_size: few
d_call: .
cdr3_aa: CASSINLSGEQYF
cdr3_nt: TGTGCCAGTAGTATAAACCTAAGCGGCGAGCAGTACTTC

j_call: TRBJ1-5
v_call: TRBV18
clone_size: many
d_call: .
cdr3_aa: CASTKEGYSNQPQHF
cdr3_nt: TGTGCCTCCACCAAAGAAGGCTATAGCAATCAGCCCCAGCATTTT

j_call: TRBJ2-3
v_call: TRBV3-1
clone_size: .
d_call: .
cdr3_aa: CASSPYGPSSTDTQYF
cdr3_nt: TGTGCCAGCAGCCCCTACGGTCCCTCGAGCACAGATACGCAGTATTTT

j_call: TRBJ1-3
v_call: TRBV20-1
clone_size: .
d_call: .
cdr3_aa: CSAMAGERSGNTIYF
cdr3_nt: TGCAGTGCTATGGCAGGCGAGCGCTCTGGAAACACCATATATTTT

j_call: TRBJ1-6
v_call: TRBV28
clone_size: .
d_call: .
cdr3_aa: CASRERLYNSPLHF
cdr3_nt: TGTGCCAGCAGGGAGCGCCTCTATAATTCACCCCTCCACTTT

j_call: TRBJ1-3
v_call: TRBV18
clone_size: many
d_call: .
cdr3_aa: CASSPGQFSSGNTIYF
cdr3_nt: TGTGCCAGCTCACCAGGACAGTTTAGCTCTGGAAACACCATATATTTT

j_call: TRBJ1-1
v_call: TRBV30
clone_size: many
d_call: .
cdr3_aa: CAWEGGTNTEAFF
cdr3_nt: TGTGCCTGGGAGGGGGGGACGAACACTGAAGCTTTCTTT

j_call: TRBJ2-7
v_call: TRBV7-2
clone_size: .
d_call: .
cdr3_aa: CASSPRESYEQYF
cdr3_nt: TGTGCCAGCAGCCCCCGGGAATCCTACGAGCAGTACTTC

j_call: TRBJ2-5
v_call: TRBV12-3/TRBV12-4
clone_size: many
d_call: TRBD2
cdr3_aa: CASSFLREELETQYF
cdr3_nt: TGTGCCAGCAGTTTTCTCCGGGAGGAGTTGGAGACCCAGTACTTC

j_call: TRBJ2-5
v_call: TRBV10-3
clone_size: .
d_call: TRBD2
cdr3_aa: CATGRGGETQYF
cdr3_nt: TGTGCCACCGGGCGGGGGGGAGAGACCCAGTACTTC

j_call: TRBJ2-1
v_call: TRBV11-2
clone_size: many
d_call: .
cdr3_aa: CASSLGQSSFYNEQFF
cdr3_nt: TGTGCCAGCAGCTTAGGCCAAAGCTCTTTCTACAATGAGCAGTTCTTC

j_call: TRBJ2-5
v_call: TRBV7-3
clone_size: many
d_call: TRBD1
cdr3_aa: CASSIKGDRGQETQYF
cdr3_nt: TGTGCCAGCAGCATAAAAGGGGACAGGGGGCAAGAGACCCAGTACTTC

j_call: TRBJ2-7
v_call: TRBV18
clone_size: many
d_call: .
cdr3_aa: CASSRSPGPGGYEQYF
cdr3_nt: TGTGCCAGCTCACGATCCCCGGGGCCCGGGGGCTACGAGCAGTACTTC

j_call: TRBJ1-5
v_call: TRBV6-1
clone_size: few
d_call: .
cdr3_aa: CASGHNQPQHF
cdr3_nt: TGTGCCAGCGGGCACAATCAGCCCCAGCATTTT

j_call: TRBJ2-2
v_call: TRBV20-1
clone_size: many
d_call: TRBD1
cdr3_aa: CSARDSGQGERDTGELFF
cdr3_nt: TGCAGTGCTAGAGATTCAGGACAGGGCGAACGGGACACCGGGGAGCTGTTTTTT

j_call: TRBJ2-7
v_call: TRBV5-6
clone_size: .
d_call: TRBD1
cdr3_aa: CASSPTGTGATYEQYF
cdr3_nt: TGTGCCAGCAGCCCAACCGGGACAGGGGCGACCTACGAGCAGTACTTC

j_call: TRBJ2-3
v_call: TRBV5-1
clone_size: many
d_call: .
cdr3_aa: CASSFGGPDTQYF
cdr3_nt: TGCGCCAGCAGCTTCGGGGGGCCAGATACGCAGTATTTT

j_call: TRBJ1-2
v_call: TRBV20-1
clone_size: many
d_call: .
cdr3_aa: CSATTRFRGSYGYTF
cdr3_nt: TGCAGTGCTACGACCCGATTCAGGGGTTCGTATGGCTACACCTTC

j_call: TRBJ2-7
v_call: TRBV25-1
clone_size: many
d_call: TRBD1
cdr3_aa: CASTSGQAAYEQYF
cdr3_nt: TGTGCCAGCACCTCAGGACAGGCCGCCTACGAGCAGTACTTC

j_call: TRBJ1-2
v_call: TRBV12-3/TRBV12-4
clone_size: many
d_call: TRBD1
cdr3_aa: CASGTGTGISF
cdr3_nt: TGTGCCAGCGGGACCGGGACAGGGATATCATTC

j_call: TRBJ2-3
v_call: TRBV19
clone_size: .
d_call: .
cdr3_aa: CASRGSTGTQYF
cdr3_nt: TGTGCCAGTAGAGGCAGCACAGGTACGCAGTATTTT

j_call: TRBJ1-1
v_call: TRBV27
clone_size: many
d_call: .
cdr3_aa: CASTHNRAGSTEAFF
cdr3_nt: TGTGCCAGCACTCACAACCGGGCAGGGAGCACTGAAGCTTTCTTT

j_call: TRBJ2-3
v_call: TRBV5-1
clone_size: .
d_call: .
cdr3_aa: CASSIGPPRTDTQYF
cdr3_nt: TGCGCCAGCAGCATTGGACCTCCCCGCACAGATACGCAGTATTTT

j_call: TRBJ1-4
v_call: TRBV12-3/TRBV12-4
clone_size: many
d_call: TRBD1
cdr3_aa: CASSSGTEPEKLFF
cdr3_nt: TGTGCCAGCAGCTCCGGGACAGAACCTGAAAAACTGTTTTTT

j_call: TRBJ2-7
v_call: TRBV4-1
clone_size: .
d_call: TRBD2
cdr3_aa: CASSIGLAGSLPYEQYF
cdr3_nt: TGCGCCAGCAGCATTGGACTAGCGGGATCCCTTCCCTACGAGCAGTACTTC

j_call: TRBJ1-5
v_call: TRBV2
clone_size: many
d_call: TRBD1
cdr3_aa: CASSFTGGGDQPQHF
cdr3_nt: TGTGCCAGCAGTTTTACAGGGGGCGGGGATCAGCCCCAGCATTTT

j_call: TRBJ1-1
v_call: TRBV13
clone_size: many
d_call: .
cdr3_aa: CAGAEKGLVGTEAFF
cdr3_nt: TGTGCCGGGGCTGAGAAAGGGCTAGTAGGCACTGAAGCTTTCTTT

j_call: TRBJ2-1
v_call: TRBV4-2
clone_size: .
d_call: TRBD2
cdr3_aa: CASGPGTSGNEQFF
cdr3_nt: TGTGCCAGCGGGCCCGGGACTAGCGGAAATGAGCAGTTCTTC

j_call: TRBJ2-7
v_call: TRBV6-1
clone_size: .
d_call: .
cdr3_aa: CASSRIGGFSYEQYF
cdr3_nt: TGTGCCAGCAGCCGTATCGGAGGCTTCTCCTACGAGCAGTACTTC